The rows below give T cell receptor beta chains drawn from one sample of a study of blood T cell repertoires in COVID-19. Assay: immunoSEQ multiplex PCR; the TCRdb copy retains only in-frame clones and omits some. The sample has approximately 240,000 clones, about 90% seen once. Sequencing was performed on PBMCs or T cells enriched from blood (not recorded which). All receptors derive from a woman aged 45-60 years in a cohort exposed to, infected with or recovered from COVID-19 (not recorded which). The CDR3 runs from the conserved cysteine through the conserved F or W. Each record gives: clone size, D gene, V gene, J gene, CDR3 protein, CDR3 DNA. The D gene is left open where the match is weak. Part of the rows lack a size; the others show once, few, many or a class for expanded clones.

.	.	TRBV11-3	TRBJ2-2	CASSVRLGRRSGELFF	TGTGCCAGCAGCGTCAGGCTAGGGAGGCGATCCGGGGAGCTGTTTTTT
.	TRBD1	TRBV11-2	TRBJ1-2	CASSLGTGLVYGYTF	TGTGCCAGCAGCTTAGGGACAGGGTTGGTCTATGGCTACACCTTC
few	.	TRBV19	TRBJ2-1	CASRKSLSSYNEQFF	TGTGCCAGTAGAAAGAGTCTTAGCTCCTACAATGAGCAGTTCTTC
.	.	TRBV29-1	TRBJ1-5	CSVGGDSNQPQHF	TGCAGCGTTGGAGGTGATAGCAATCAGCCCCAGCATTTT
.	.	TRBV15	TRBJ2-3	CATSRVEQGLATQYF	TGTGCCACCAGCAGAGTGGAACAGGGTCTCGCTACGCAGTATTTT
.	.	TRBV18	TRBJ1-1	CASSPVRGQYGNTEAFF	TGTGCCAGCTCACCAGTTAGGGGTCAGTATGGGAACACTGAAGCTTTCTTT
.	TRBD1	TRBV5-1	TRBJ1-2	CASSLAGTGLLDYGYTF	TGCGCCAGCAGCTTAGCCGGGACAGGCCTCCTCGACTATGGCTACACCTTC
.	.	TRBV6-5	TRBJ2-7	CASADSSYEQYF	TGTGCCAGCGCGGACAGCTCCTACGAGCAGTACTTC
.	.	TRBV19	TRBJ1-2	CASSTRDILGYTF	TGTGCCAGTAGTACAAGGGACATTTTGGGCTACACCTTC
.	TRBD2	TRBV3-1/TRBV3-2	TRBJ2-5	CASGSGGETQYF	TGTGCCAGCGGATCGGGGGGAGAGACCCAGTACTTC
.	TRBD1	TRBV6-1	TRBJ2-7	CASSEAGTGTPYEQYF	TGTGCCAGCAGTGAAGCCGGGACAGGGACACCCTACGAGCAGTACTTC
few	.	TRBV6-5	TRBJ1-2	CASSYNTNRAGGYTF	TGTGCCAGCAGTTACAACACAAACAGGGCGGGTGGCTACACCTTC
.	TRBD2	TRBV7-2	TRBJ2-1	CASSLTAGGHNEQFF	TGTGCCAGCAGCTTAACGGCGGGGGGGCACAATGAGCAGTTCTTC
.	TRBD2	TRBV13	TRBJ2-5	CASSSETSGGEETQYF	TGTGCCAGCAGCTCCGAGACTAGCGGGGGAGAAGAGACCCAGTACTTC
.	.	TRBV28	TRBJ2-7	CASSFSAGVSYEQYF	TGTGCCAGCAGTTTCTCCGCAGGGGTTAGCTACGAGCAGTACTTC
.	.	TRBV7-2	TRBJ2-5	CASSLVELGATQYF	TGTGCCAGCAGCTTAGTGGAGCTGGGGGCGACCCAGTACTTC
.	.	TRBV10-3	TRBJ1-4	CAISDYLNEKLFF	TGTGCCATCAGTGACTACCTTAATGAAAAACTGTTTTTT
.	TRBD2	TRBV3-1/TRBV3-2	TRBJ2-2	CASRQAGRGGPGTGELFF	TGTGCCAGCAGACAAGCAGGGCGGGGGGGCCCGGGCACCGGGGAGCTGTTTTTT
.	TRBD2	TRBV9	TRBJ2-2	CASSGPSGGRYTGELFF	TGTGCCAGCAGCGGACCCAGCGGGGGGCGATACACCGGGGAGCTGTTTTTT
.	.	TRBV19	TRBJ2-3	CASSIDRSRGADTQYF	TGTGCCAGTAGTATAGATCGGTCCAGGGGAGCAGATACGCAGTATTTT
.	TRBD1	TRBV29-1	TRBJ1-1	CSANDRDTEAFF	TGCAGCGCCAATGACAGGGATACTGAAGCTTTCTTT
.	.	TRBV9	TRBJ2-1	CASSLGPGIQSREQFF	TGTGCCAGCAGCCTAGGCCCGGGGATACAAAGTCGTGAGCAGTTCTTC
.	.	TRBV25-1	TRBJ1-6	CASSGDTRNSPLHF	TGTGCCAGCAGTGGGGACACCCGGAATTCACCCCTCCACTTT
.	TRBD2	TRBV5-1	TRBJ2-5	CASSGLAGGAQETQYF	TGCGCCAGCAGCGGGCTAGCGGGGGGAGCTCAAGAGACCCAGTACTTC
.	.	TRBV7-9	TRBJ1-5	CASSPGDYSNQPQHF	TGTGCCAGCAGCCCAGGGGATTATAGCAATCAGCCCCAGCATTTT
.	.	TRBV7-7	TRBJ1-3	CASSLSRLRGGTTGNTIYF	TGTGCTAGCAGCCTCAGTCGGTTGCGGGGGGGGACGACGGGAAACACCATATATTTT